This T cell receptor (beta chain) was observed in a study of cytomegalovirus exposure and HLA in healthy donors. Study-level information: An early data release held some 89 million unique TCRs from HLA-typed donors. General study results and limits: Within an earlier analysis, most TCR beta V segments proved productive either about 87% or about 30% of the time. A later analysis appeared to link common viral pathogens to several of the most significant clusters. The study assumed roughly uniform donor sequencing depth for presence/absence analyses.

It was with 60 Vbeta and 13 Jbeta primers that the PCR ran. Measured with immunoSEQ multiplex PCR; TCRdb has only the in-frame clones, and not every one. The data hold over 150,000 clones, with roughly 80% observed a single time. As to this clone: Its antigen remains unknown.

Per the germline V gene, CDR1 is ENHRY and CDR2 is SYGVKD. CDR3 length: 11 amino acids. Trimming stripped 10 bases from V and 3 bases from J, with 9 bases between. This receptor was obtained from a man aged 25 to 40 in good health and CMV-seropositive. Material: PBMCs. This chain connects TRBV10-3 to TRBJ2-5; no firm D call. This CDR3 reads CATGSEETQYF. The CDR3 nucleotides read TGTGCCACCGGGTCAGAAGAGACCCAGTACTTC.